This record covers a single TCR beta chain. In the authors' methods: Estimated nucleated cell counts came from reference gene primer amplification. Only in-frame clones appear in the TCRdb table, and some are missing; sequencing was by immunoSEQ multiplex PCR. The DNA gave D and trimming, while V, J and clone size come from that table. The sample consists of 55,000 to 85,000 clones, about 80% of them appearing once. The data were obtained in a study of blood T cell repertoires in COVID-19. Across the whole study: From the United States, Italy and Spain came samples of acute and convalescent COVID-19. PBMCs, B-cell-depleted T cells, or T cells were the source of the cDNA or gDNA that made up the material.

Germline CDR1 reads KGHSH; CDR2 reads LQKENI. The length of the CDR3 is 14 residues. The trim removed 6 bases at V and 9 bases at J, leaving 10 bases unmatched. The sample taken for sequencing was peripheral blood. The receptor comes from a man in his fifties or sixties with active or convalescent COVID-19. This chain joins TRBV18 and TRBJ2-1; 8 nucleotides align to TRBD1. CDR3 protein: CASSRDRSTSEQFF. In DNA, the CDR3 is TGTGCCAGCTCCCGGGACAGGTCGACAAGTGAGCAGTTCTTC.